Below, 22 T cell receptor beta chains from the same sample are listed, as sequenced in a study of beta chain features in type 1 diabetes. Regarding the study as a whole: Shorter TCRB CDR3s, moderately but significantly so, were found in Type 1 diabetes patients in all four CD4+ subsets.

The study reverse transcribed the entire isolated RNA, so it sequenced expressed TCRB transcripts. The repertoire was sequenced with immunoSEQ multiplex PCR; TCRdb's copy has only in-frame clones and lacks some. Of 150,000 to 200,000 clones listed, approximately 62% were seen once; the top ten hold nearly 0.09%. Their antigens are not known. Input material: naive CD4+ T cells from blood. These receptors all come from a man aged 25 to 40 with type 1 diabetes.

This clone appeared a few times. The genes are TRBV29-1 and TRBJ2-5; unclear D gene. The CDR3 spans 11 residues. Germline V CDR1 and CDR2: SQVTM, ANQGSEA. V gave up 4 bases and J gave up 0 bases, with 3 bases separating them. The CDR3 DNA is TGCAGCGTTGCCAACCAAGAGACCCAGTACTTC. This translates into CSVANQETQYF.

The rearrangement joins TRBV15 to TRBJ1-2; D is possibly TRBD1 (6 bases). CDR3 length equals 16 residues. V lost 5 bases to trimming and J lost 6 bases, with 22 bases between them. Germline CDR1 is LNHNV and CDR2 is YYDKDF (reference sequence). CDR3 sequence: CATSRRRDTPRDGYTF. Written as DNA, the CDR3 is TGTGCCACCAGCCGCCGACGGGACACCCCTAGAGATGGCTACACCTTC. Complete variable domain (other parts from reference TRBV15 and TRBJ1-2): DAMVIQNPRYQVTQFGKPVTLSCSQTLNHNVMYWYQQKSSQAPKLLFHYYDKDFNNEADTPDNFQSRRPNTSFCFLDIRSPGLGDTAMYLCATSRRRDTPRDGYTFGSGTRLTVV.

In DNA form, the CDR3 reads TGTGCCAGCAGCCCTAGTGCCCTATCTTCCTACGAGCAGTACTTC. Its protein is CASSPSALSSYEQYF. This chain joins TRBV7-6 and TRBJ2-7, with unresolved D. The CDR3 is made up of 15 amino acids. CDR1 and CDR2 (germline): SGHVS, FNYEAQ. Trimming shortened V by 5 bases and J by 1 base, and 15 bases separated the two germline ends. The entire variable domain, with the rest obtained from reference TRBV7-6 and TRBJ2-7, is as follows: GAGVSQSPRYKVTKRGQDVALRCDPISGHVSLYWYRQALGQGPEFLTYFNYEAQQDKSGLPNDRFSAERPEGSISTLTIQRTEQRDSAMYRCASSPSALSSYEQYFGPGTRLTVT.

This clone was recorded a few times. The CDR3 DNA sequence: TGTGCCAGCAGCTTAGTTAGCTCATCTCCCCAAGAGACCCAGTACTTC. Protein sequence: CASSLVSSSPQETQYF. V and J are TRBV7-2 and TRBJ2-5; D is uncertain. Germline CDR1 SGHTA, CDR2 FQGNSA. V shed 1 base and J shed 1 base, with 13 bases lying between them. The length of the CDR3 is 16 residues.

Here the CDR3 reads CASRRTGINTGELFF. The CDR3 DNA reads as TGCGCCAGCAGACGGACAGGGATAAACACCGGGGAGCTGTTTTTT. This chain joins TRBV5-1 and TRBJ2-2; 8 bases agree with TRBD1. V gave up 5 bases and J gave up 2 bases; unmatched junction bases: 5. Germline V gene lookup returns CDR1 SGHRS and CDR2 YFSETQ. The CDR3 sequence is 15 residues long.

This clone was observed a handful of times. The CDR3 is CAWIPRWGAGDTQYF. CDR3 DNA: TGTGCCTGGATTCCACGGTGGGGGGCAGGAGATACGCAGTATTTT. This chain joins TRBV30 and TRBJ2-3; D might be TRBD1 or TRBD2, each matching 6 bases. This CDR3 spans 15 amino acids. The germline V and J ends were trimmed by 4 bases and 5 bases, with 19 bases remaining between them. Germline values: CDR1 GTSNPN, CDR2 SVGIG (reference sequence).

The V and J genes are TRBV4-1 and TRBJ1-2; D remains ambiguous. The CDR3 loop spans 16 amino acids. The V end lost 0 bases, the J end lost 0 bases, and 11 bases lay between the germline ends. The V gene's germline CDR1 is MGHRA and CDR2 YSYEKL. The CDR3 sequence is CASSQDLPGANYGYTF. The CDR3 DNA follows: TGCGCCAGCAGCCAAGATCTCCCAGGCGCTAACTATGGCTACACCTTC.

This sequence joins TRBV11-2 and TRBJ2-3; D is ambiguous. With 5 bases removed from V and 3 bases from J, the gap between germline ends came to 9 bases. The germline V gene encodes CDR1 SGHAT and CDR2 FQNNGV. The CDR3 consists of 13 residues. CDR3 nucleotides: TGTGCCAGCAGCCAAGGCGGAACAGATACGCAGTATTTT. Its protein product is CASSQGGTDTQYF.

The chain uses TRBV10-3 and TRBJ2-3; D is ambiguous. Germline V gene sequence: CDR1 ENHRY, CDR2 SYGVKD. This CDR3 has 11 residues. Trimming took off 3 bases at V and 2 bases at J, with 0 bases between the two ends. The CDR3 DNA reads TGTGCCATCAGTGACACAGATACGCAGTATTTT. This gives the protein CAISDTDTQYF.

This chain connects TRBV28 to TRBJ1-4; D unresolved. The CDR3 runs 12 residues. The V and J ends lost 5 bases and 10 bases respectively, with 11 bases between them. Germline V lookup: CDR1 MDHEN, CDR2 SYDVKM. As DNA, the CDR3 is TGTGCCAGCAGTCCCTCAATAGGAAAACTGTTTTTT. The encoded protein is CASSPSIGKLFF.

The chain couples TRBV9 to TRBJ2-7; weak D call: TRBD1 (6 bases). With 0 bases removed from V and 6 bases from J, the gap between germline ends came to 7 bases. Germline CDR1 is SGDLS and CDR2 is YYNGEE. CDR3 length: 12 residues. The CDR3 reads CASSVDRVEQYF. The CDR3 region has the DNA TGTGCCAGCAGCGTAGACAGGGTCGAGCAGTACTTC.

The chain joins TRBV27 to TRBJ2-3, with 7 bases fitting TRBD1. CDR1 MNHEY and CDR2 SMNVEV come from the germline V gene (reference sequence). The CDR3 length is 14 residues. The junction had 2 bases not matched to a gene; V was cut back by 4 bases and J by 1 base. This CDR3 reads CASSSGQRTDTQYF. CDR3 DNA sequence: TGTGCCAGCAGTTCGGGACAGCGCACAGATACGCAGTATTTT.

CDR3 DNA sequence: TGCGCCAGCAGAGGTGGGCAAGAGACCCAGTACTTC. Translation: CASRGGQETQYF. The chain employs TRBV5-1 and TRBJ2-5; the D is unclear. This CDR3 comprises 12 residues. V dropped 5 bases and J dropped 2 bases, with 7 bases sitting between them. The V gene's germline CDR1 is SGHRS and CDR2 YFSETQ.

This clone was observed a single time. The chain employs TRBV9 and TRBJ1-2, with TRBD1 matching over 7 bases. The CDR3 covers 14 residues. Germline trimming cut 3 bases from V and 2 bases from J; bases unmatched to any gene: 4. Germline loops: CDR1 SGDLS, CDR2 YYNGEE. The CDR3 bases are TGTGCCAGCAGCGCGGCACAGGGGAACTATGGCTACACCTTC. It encodes CASSAAQGNYGYTF.

This rearrangement joins TRBV5-1 to TRBJ2-1; D not certain. V shed 7 bases and J shed 5 bases, with 10 bases lying between them. This CDR3 is built from 12 residues. Germline V gene lookup returns CDR1 SGHRS and CDR2 YFSETQ. The CDR3 sequence is CASANDNNEQFF. CDR3 nucleotides: TGCGCCAGCGCTAACGACAACAATGAGCAGTTCTTC.

This clone was counted once. The rearrangement uses TRBV29-1 and TRBJ2-5; TRBD2 aligns across 8 bases. V dropped 4 bases and J dropped 5; count of bases not matched to a gene: 9. The CDR3 totals 14 residues. The germline V gene encodes CDR1 SQVTM and CDR2 ANQGSEA. Here the CDR3 reads CSVAVAGGRETQYF. Written as DNA, the CDR3 is TGCAGCGTTGCAGTTGCGGGGGGCCGGGAGACCCAGTACTTC.

V usage is TRBV25-1 and J usage is TRBJ2-7; 9 nucleotides match TRBD1. The CDR3 is 15 residues long. CDR1 MGHDK and CDR2 SYGVNS come from the germline V gene. The V segment lost 4 bases and the J segment 4 bases; nucleotides outside the gene matches: 8. The chain's CDR3 is CASSVKDRGHYEQYF. The CDR3 region has the DNA TGTGCCAGCAGTGTTAAGGACAGGGGACATTACGAGCAGTACTTC.

This rearrangement joins TRBV30 to TRBJ1-3; D not resolved. The germline V gene has CDR1 GTSNPN and CDR2 SVGIG (reference sequence). This CDR3 is 13 amino acids long. V shed 2 bases and J shed 0 bases, with 5 bases lying between them. The CDR3 DNA reads TGTGCCTGGAGTCCCAGCTCTGGAAACACCATATATTTT. Amino acids: CAWSPSSGNTIYF.

This chain connects TRBV19 to TRBJ1-5; D perhaps matches TRBD1 (5 bases). The CDR3 totals 14 residues. The V gene's germline CDR1 is LNHDA and CDR2 SQIVND (reference sequence). V dropped 2 bases and J dropped 7 bases, with 12 bases sitting between them. CDR3 sequence: CASSIQGWEQPQHF. As DNA, the CDR3 is TGTGCCAGTAGTATACAGGGTTGGGAGCAGCCCCAGCATTTT. The variable domain in full, completed from reference TRBV19 and TRBJ1-5, reads DGGITQSPKYLFRKEGQNVTLSCEQNLNHDAMYWYRQDPGQGLRLIYYSQIVNDFQKGDIAEGYSVSREKKESFPLTVTSAQKNPTAFYLCASSIQGWEQPQHFGDGTRLSIL.

The V gene is TRBV11-2, the J gene TRBJ2-1; possible D gene TRBD2, 6 bases. CDR1 is SGHAT and CDR2 is FQNNGV in the germline V gene. The CDR3 extends over 15 amino acids. V lost 3 bases and J 10 bases, leaving 19 bases between the germline ends. Here the CDR3 DNA reads TGTGCCAGCAGCTTGATCCGTGGAGGGTTTAGGGAGCAGTTCTTC. Translated: CASSLIRGGFREQFF.

This clone has only a few counts. The chain joins TRBV7-9 to TRBJ2-7, with TRBD1 identical over 8 bases. The ends lost 6 bases at V and 3 bases at J; junction bases unmatched: 1. Germline lookup yields CDR1 SEHNR and CDR2 FQNEAQ (reference sequence). The CDR3 sequence is 12 residues long. The CDR3 is CASRDRVYEQYF. The CDR3 bases are TGTGCCAGCAGGGACAGGGTCTACGAGCAGTACTTC.

The chain employs TRBV9 and TRBJ2-7, with TRBD1 matching over 8 bases. Germline V CDR1 and CDR2: SGDLS, YYNGEE. This CDR3 region has 15 residues. After removal of 0 bases from V and 3 bases from J, the junction contained 5 bases not matched to a gene. The CDR3 here is CASSVAGTGDYEQYF. DNA of the CDR3: TGTGCCAGCAGCGTAGCGGGGACAGGTGACTACGAGCAGTACTTC.